What follows are 12 T cell receptor beta chains derived from one specimen sequenced in a study of molecular identifiers for immune sequencing clone quantification (dated by TCRdb to the late 2010s). Library preparation was by PCR. Data came from a NextSeq 500. Clones were called with MiXCR by TCRdb after fastp trimmed the public reads at Q25, and only in-frame beta chains were retained. CDR3 protein duplicates are merged, each entry listing the most common genes and DNA. The sample yields 37,000 or so distinct CDR3 sequences; about a quarter were counted once. The ten largest make up around 0.89% of the sample. The sample taken for sequencing was naive CD8+ T cells from blood, with Jurkat cell RNA spiked in. The cell subset or site label, read with the paper, signifies: FACS-sorted CD8+CD4-CCR7+CD45RA+ naive T cells. The receptors come from a human donor in good health. Some libraries in this study had Jurkat cell RNA spiked in.

As concerns this clonotype: No conserved phenylalanine or tryptophan ends this CDR3, so it is likely a read error. The DNA is omitted, as the CDR3 cannot be located on it reliably, and the CDR3 follows TCRdb's listing. This chain links TRBV6-2 or TRBV6-3 with TRBJ2-2; TRBD2, the table's D call, was not compared with the DNA. Germline V gives CDR1 MNHEY, CDR2 SVGEGT. The CDR3 numbers 20 amino acids, ends counted. CDR3 protein: CASSYSMWASGRAAGGELLV.

Of note for this clonotype: One base away lies a much larger clone, so this may be a sequencing read error. This chain uses TRBV29-1 with TRBJ2-2, with D perhaps matching TRBD1 or TRBD2 (6 bases each). From germline, CDR1 is SQVTM and CDR2 ANQGSEA. The CDR3 totals 16 residues. For the CDR3, the DNA is TGCAGCGTTGAAGATTCGGGGGCGGCCGGCACCGGGGAGCTGGTTTTT. This sequence encodes CSVEDSGAAGTGELVF.

This clonotype occurred many times. The chain recombines TRBV5-4 with TRBJ2-7; tentative D call: TRBD1 (5 bases). The CDR3 has 13 residues. CDR1 SGHNT and CDR2 YYREEE come from the germline V gene (reference sequence). V lost 6 bases and J 4 bases, leaving 14 bases between the germline ends. The CDR3 loop is CASMSPGSYEQYF. The DNA of the CDR3 is TGTGCCAGCATGTCGCCAGGGTCGTACGAGCAGTACTTC.

Comments on this clonotype: At one of its ends the junction is not consistent with the germline gene, which may arise from a read error. The chain is built from TRBV29-1 and TRBJ2-3, with 9 bases matching TRBD1. CDR3 length: 15 residues. Germline loops: CDR1 SQVTM, CDR2 ANQGSEA. CDR3 protein: CGVDGTGKVIGTQYF. Written as DNA, the CDR3 is TGCGGCGTGGATGGGACAGGGAAGGTCATTGGGACGCAGTATTTT.

Concerning this clonotype: A much larger clone differs from this one at a single base, so this may be a read error. As the CDR3 is not closed by the conserved phenylalanine or tryptophan, this likely results from a read error. The DNA of the CDR3 is TGTGCCAGCAGCTTACCCACAGGGGAGTTAGCTTTCTCT. Its translation: CASSLPTGELAFS. V usage is TRBV7-9 and J usage is TRBJ1-1; 7 nucleotides match TRBD1. Trimming at V came to 2 bases and at J to 10 bases, leaving 7 bases not matched to a gene. Germline assignment: CDR1 SEHNR and CDR2 FQNEAQ (reference sequence). The CDR3 has 13 amino acids.

Sample share makes this clonotype medium-sized. The chain joins TRBV28 to TRBJ2-3; D is possibly TRBD1 (5 bases). CDR3 length: 13 residues. V lost 3 bases to trimming and J lost 1 base, with 5 bases between them. Per germline, CDR1 MDHEN and CDR2 SYDVKM. CDR3 sequence reads: CASSFRGTDTQYF. The CDR3 nucleotides are TGTGCCAGCAGTTTCAGGGGCACAGATACGCAGTATTTT.

In regard to this clonotype: This may come from a read error, since a much larger clone is one base off. This chain uses TRBV5-3 with TRBJ2-1; D gene unclear. TRBV5-3 carries the ORF label, with uncertain function. The CDR3 extends over 13 amino acids. The CDR3, as DNA: TGTGCCAGCAGCCTGGTTCCCGGAAATGCGCAGTTCTTC. Amino acid sequence: CASSLVPGNAQFF.

This clonotype was seen at least ten times. V usage is TRBV6-6 and J usage is TRBJ2-5, with TRBD2 matching over 7 bases. Germline values: CDR1 MNHNY, CDR2 SVGAGI (reference sequence). The CDR3 runs to 14 residues. J lost 5 bases, V lost 2 bases, and 5 bases had no gene match. The DNA for the CDR3 is TGTGCCAGCAGTTACGACGGACTAGTCGAGACCCAGTACTTC. Translating gives CASSYDGLVETQYF.

This clonotype was seen many times. The V call is TRBV6-6, the J call TRBJ2-3; D gene uncertain. This CDR3 comprises 15 residues. Trimming pared 3 bases from V and 1 base from J, leaving 11 bases between. The V gene's germline CDR1 is MNHNY and CDR2 SVGAGI (reference sequence). This chain's CDR3 is CASSYNQLGTDTQYF. DNA of the CDR3: TGTGCCAGCAGTTATAACCAGCTCGGCACAGATACGCAGTATTTT.

Comment on this clonotype: A much larger clone differs from this one at a single base, so this may be a read error. The J gene is TRBJ2-4, the V gene TRBV12-3 or TRBV12-4; D unclear. There are 13 residues in the CDR3. The CDR3 nucleotides are TGTGCCGGCAGTTCGACGACCAAAAACATTCAGTACTTC. It codes for CAGSSTTKNIQYF.

This clonotype appeared many times. This chain uses TRBV7-3 with TRBJ2-3; 8 bases are a match to TRBD2. This CDR3 contains 16 residues. J lost 2 bases, V lost 1 base, and 5 bases had no gene match. Germline-derived CDR1 and CDR2 are SGHTA and FQGTGA. The CDR3 region has the DNA TGTGCCAGCAGCTTAAGTAGTAGCGGGATCACAGATACGCAGTATTTT. It yields the protein CASSLSSSGITDTQYF.

This clonotype came up many times. This chain joins TRBV12-3 or TRBV12-4 and TRBJ2-5; no definite D call. V was clipped by 6 bases and J by 5 bases, with 10 bases between them. The CDR3 length is 12 residues. The CDR3 DNA reads as TGTGCCAGCAGCAATGGCTGGGAGACCCAGTACTTC. It codes for CASSNGWETQYF.